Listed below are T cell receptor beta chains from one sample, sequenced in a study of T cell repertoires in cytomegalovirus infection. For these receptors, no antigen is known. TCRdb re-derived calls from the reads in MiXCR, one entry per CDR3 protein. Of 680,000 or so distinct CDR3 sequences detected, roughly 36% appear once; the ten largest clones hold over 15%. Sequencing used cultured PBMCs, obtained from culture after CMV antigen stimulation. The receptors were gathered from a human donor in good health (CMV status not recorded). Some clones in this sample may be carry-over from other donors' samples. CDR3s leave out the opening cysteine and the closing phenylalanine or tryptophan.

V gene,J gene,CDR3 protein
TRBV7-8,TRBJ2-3,ASSLDGAQSTDTQY
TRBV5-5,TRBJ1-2,ASFGQGSYGYT
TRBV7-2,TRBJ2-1,ASSTPERGSFNEQF
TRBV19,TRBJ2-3,ASSSGFSGDTQY
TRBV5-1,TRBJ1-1,ASSLLGGSNTEAF
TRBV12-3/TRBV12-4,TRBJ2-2,ASSTRGFDTGELF
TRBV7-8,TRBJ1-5,ASSLGTGDGQPQH
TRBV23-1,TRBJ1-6,ASSQKLRDRKINSPLH
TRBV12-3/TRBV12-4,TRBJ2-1,ASRRNLAGGPDEQF
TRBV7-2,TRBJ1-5,ASSSELQGSQPQH
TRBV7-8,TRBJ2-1,ASSFSERYNEQF